The present T cell receptor (beta chain) was sequenced within a study of shared clonotypes between healthy human individuals. V was clipped by 5 bases and J by 4 bases, with 8 bases between them. CDR1 and CDR2 from the germline V gene are MNHNY and SVGAGI (reference sequence). CDR3 length: 12 amino acids. TCRdb keeps only in-frame clones here, not all; method: immunoSEQ multiplex PCR. The data contain a few million clones, approximately 95% of them singletons. This receptor was identified in a man between 18 and 29 years old in good health. Some clones in this sample may be carry-over from other donors' samples. The V gene is TRBV6-6, the J gene TRBJ1-2, with D possibly being TRBD1 (6 bases). The specimen sequenced was naive CD4+ T cells from PBMCs. The subset is: CD45RA+ positively selected. The CDR3 loop reads CASSNRAYGYTF. The CDR3 nucleotides are TGTGCCAGCAGTAACAGGGCCTATGGCTACACCTTC.